These 31 T cell receptor beta chains share one sample of origin, sequenced in a study of blood T cell repertoires in COVID-19. Assay: immunoSEQ multiplex PCR; the TCRdb copy retains only in-frame clones and omits some. Among over 200,000 clones listed, about 85% were seen once. Sequenced sample: peripheral blood. Receptor source: a man aged 40-49 years with acute or convalescent COVID-19.

This clone was seen a handful of times. This sequence joins TRBV29-1 and TRBJ1-6, with 9 bases fitting TRBD1. This CDR3 spans 13 amino acids. After removal of 6 bases from V and 8 bases from J, the junction contained 5 bases not matched to a gene. Germline loops: CDR1 SQVTM, CDR2 ANQGSEA. The CDR3 coding sequence is TGCAGCGTGGGGGACAGGGAGGATTCACCCCTCCACTTT. Amino acids: CSVGDREDSPLHF.

This clone appeared once. The chain recombines TRBV5-4 with TRBJ1-3, with a weak D call TRBD1 (5 bases). V was trimmed by 4 bases and J by 0 bases, leaving 8 bases between them. The CDR3 covers 14 residues. Germline V gene lookup returns CDR1 SGHNT and CDR2 YYREEE (reference sequence). The CDR3 protein is CASSHRSSGNTIYF. CDR3 coding DNA: TGTGCCAGCAGCCACAGGAGCTCTGGAAACACCATATATTTT.

The gene calls are TRBV13 and TRBJ2-4, with TRBD2 matching 8 bases. The CDR3 contains 21 residues. The germline CDR1 and CDR2 sequences are PRHDT and FYEKMQ (reference sequence). V dropped 1 base and J dropped 0; count of bases not matched to a gene: 17. The CDR3 region is CASSLVRVAGGTLLAKNIQYF. Written as DNA, the CDR3 is TGTGCCAGCAGCTTAGTCAGAGTGGCGGGAGGCACGCTGTTAGCCAAAAACATTCAGTACTTC.

V and J are TRBV7-9 and TRBJ1-5, with no clear D. Trimming pared 0 bases from V and 6 bases from J, leaving 9 bases between. This CDR3 is built from 14 residues. CDR1 SEHNR and CDR2 FQNEAQ come from the germline V gene (reference sequence). The DNA of the CDR3 is TGTGCCAGCAGCTTAGCGTCCGAGGGTCAGCCCCAGCATTTT. Its translation: CASSLASEGQPQHF.

V and J are TRBV3-1 (or the pseudogene TRBV3-2) and TRBJ2-3; the match to TRBD2 covers 8 bases. The length of the CDR3 is 15 residues. CDR1 and CDR2 (germline): LGHDT, YNNKEL (reference sequence). J gave up 5 bases and V 0 bases, and 4 bases lay outside the gene matches. The CDR3 protein is CASSQDQRGIDTQYF. CDR3 DNA sequence: TGTGCCAGCAGCCAAGATCAGCGGGGGATAGATACGCAGTATTTT.

This chain joins TRBV7-2 and TRBJ2-5; D is ambiguous. The CDR3 is 16 residues long. CDR1 SGHTA and CDR2 FQGNSA come from the germline V gene. V lost 0 bases to trimming and J lost 5 bases, with 16 bases between them. CDR3 amino acids: CASSLALGFLLETQYF. CDR3 coding DNA: TGTGCCAGCAGCTTAGCCTTGGGCTTTTTACTGGAGACCCAGTACTTC.

The chain recombines TRBV11-3 with TRBJ2-2, with 16 bases fitting TRBD2. The CDR3 length is 16 residues. The trim removed 5 bases at V and 6 bases at J, leaving 3 bases unmatched. Per the germline V gene, CDR1 is SGHNT and CDR2 is YENEEA. The CDR3 DNA reads TGTGCCAGCAGCGCGGGACTAGCGGGGGGGGCCGGGGAGCTGTTTTTT. Translating gives CASSAGLAGGAGELFF.

In this sample, this clone turned up once. The rearrangement joins TRBV2 to TRBJ2-7; 8 positions match TRBD2. V lost 8 bases to trimming and J lost 4 bases; unmatched junction nucleotides: 4. The CDR3 length is 12 residues. Germline V gives CDR1 SNHLY, CDR2 FYNNEI. The CDR3 coding sequence is TGTGCCAGCGAACTAGCGGATTACGAGCAGTACTTC. It yields the protein CASELADYEQYF.

The chain employs TRBV30 and TRBJ2-1; 11 bases align to TRBD2. The CDR3 has 14 residues. Germline V lookup: CDR1 GTSNPN, CDR2 SVGIG (reference sequence). V lost 7 bases and J lost 4; bases outside the gene matches: 6. The CDR3 nucleotides are TGTGCCTCCCCGGGGACTAGCGGATACAATGAGCAGTTCTTC. Protein sequence: CASPGTSGYNEQFF. The complete variable domain, with remaining parts taken from reference TRBV30 and TRBJ2-1, reads SQTIHQWPATLVQPVGSPLSLECTVEGTSNPNLYWYRQAAGRGLQLLFYSVGIGQISSEVPQNLSASRPQDRQFILSSKKLLLSDSGFYLCASPGTSGYNEQFFGPGTRLTVL.

This chain uses TRBV6-6 with TRBJ2-7, with D perhaps TRBD2 (6 bases). V was pared by 0 bases and J by 3 bases, with 15 bases between. The germline V gene encodes CDR1 MNHNY and CDR2 SVGAGI (reference sequence). CDR3 length: 16 residues. CDR3 protein: CASSYSGVGGFYEQYF. CDR3 nucleotides: TGTGCCAGCAGTTACTCGGGCGTCGGGGGATTCTACGAGCAGTACTTC.

The gene calls are TRBV10-3 and TRBJ2-7; 7 bases align to TRBD2. This CDR3 comprises 15 residues. J lost 2 bases, V lost 2 bases, and 6 bases had no gene match. In germline, CDR1 is ENHRY, CDR2 SYGVKD. The CDR3: CAISEGRGPTYEQYF. CDR3 nucleotide sequence: TGTGCCATCAGTGAGGGGAGGGGCCCTACCTACGAGCAGTACTTC.

V and J are TRBV5-1 and TRBJ1-6; 11 bases match TRBD1. Germline V CDR1 and CDR2: SGHRS, YFSETQ. The CDR3 runs 14 residues. Losses at the gene ends were 4 bases for V and 10 bases for J; bases not matched to a gene: 4. The CDR3 loop reads CASSPGQGVSPLHF. As DNA, the CDR3 is TGCGCCAGCAGCCCGGGACAGGGGGTGTCACCCCTCCACTTT.

The rearrangement links TRBV11-2 to TRBJ2-2; D call uncertain. This CDR3 contains 14 residues. Germline CDR1 is SGHAT and CDR2 is FQNNGV. Between the trimmed V and J ends, which lost 2 bases and 2 bases, there was a span of 6 bases. CDR3 in DNA: TGTGCCAGCAGCTTAAACAGTAACACCGGGGAGCTGTTTTTT. This translates into CASSLNSNTGELFF.

The chain recombines TRBV29-1 with TRBJ1-4; D unclear. V lost 7 bases, J lost 12 bases, and 27 bases lay in between. CDR3 length: 15 amino acids. Germline CDR1 and CDR2: SQVTM and ANQGSEA. The CDR3 reads CSANAPSGVNEELFF. In nucleotides, the CDR3 is TGCAGCGCCAACGCCCCCTCCGGGGTCAATGAGGAACTGTTTTTT.

This clone was counted many times. This chain's CDR3 is CASSSFGTVSSPQHF. The CDR3 coding sequence is TGTGCCAGCAGTTCCTTCGGGACAGTCAGCAGCCCCCAGCATTTT. The V call is TRBV6-2 or TRBV6-3, the J call TRBJ1-5; TRBD1 matches 7 bases. The CDR3 runs 15 residues. The V gene's germline CDR1 is MNHEY and CDR2 SVGEGT. Trimming removed 4 bases from V and 10 bases from J; junction bases left unmatched: 13.

J is TRBJ2-5 and V is TRBV4-3, with 9 nucleotides matching TRBD1. The ends lost 3 bases at V and 5 bases at J; junction bases unmatched: 7. Germline V gene sequence: CDR1 LGHNA, CDR2 YSLEER. The CDR3 totals 15 residues. As DNA, the CDR3 is TGCGCCAGCAGCCAGAGGGACAGGGCTCCGGAGACCCAGTACTTC. Translating gives CASSQRDRAPETQYF.

V gene TRBV11-3 combines with J gene TRBJ2-2; D unresolved. V gave up 5 bases and J gave up 1 base, with 14 bases separating them. Germline-derived CDR1 and CDR2 are SGHNT and YENEEA. There are 16 residues in the CDR3. CDR3 sequence (DNA): TGTGCCAGCAGCCCGACCTTGGCGGTGAACACCGGGGAGCTGTTTTTT. Its protein product is CASSPTLAVNTGELFF.

This chain uses TRBV28 with TRBJ1-1, with unresolved D. V was cut by 5 bases and J by 4 bases, with 8 bases left in between. CDR3 size: 12 residues. Germline-derived CDR1 and CDR2 are MDHEN and SYDVKM. The CDR3: CASSPPSTEAFF. CDR3 sequence (DNA): TGTGCCAGCAGTCCGCCCAGCACTGAAGCTTTCTTT.

The chain couples TRBV27 to TRBJ1-2; 9 nucleotides line up with TRBD1. V was pared by 3 bases and J by 6 bases, with 5 bases of the junction left unmatched. Germline loops: CDR1 MNHEY, CDR2 SMNVEV (reference sequence). The CDR3 contains 14 residues. The CDR3 bases are TGTGCCAGCAGTTTCGGGACAGGGCTCAATGGCTACACCTTC. Translating it yields CASSFGTGLNGYTF.

This clone was recorded once. V usage is TRBV7-2 and J usage is TRBJ2-3; D gene ambiguous. V was pared by 1 base and J by 1 base, with 6 bases between. In germline, CDR1 is SGHTA, CDR2 FQGNSA. The CDR3 contains 14 residues. The CDR3 spells CASSLVIGTDTQYF. As DNA, the CDR3 is TGTGCCAGCAGCTTAGTAATTGGCACAGATACGCAGTATTTT.

This clone was counted a single time. The rearrangement uses TRBV5-1 and TRBJ2-7, with 12 bases fitting TRBD1. Germline CDR1 SGHRS, CDR2 YFSETQ. V was pared by 2 bases and J by 7 bases, with 10 bases of the junction left unmatched. The CDR3 sequence is 16 residues long. This CDR3 reads CASSFFSGQGAEEQYF. The CDR3 bases are TGCGCCAGCAGCTTCTTCTCGGGACAGGGGGCTGAGGAGCAGTACTTC. The variable domain in full, completed from reference TRBV5-1 and TRBJ2-7, reads KAGVTQTPRYLIKTRGQQVTLSCSPISGHRSVSWYQQTPGQGLQFLFEYFSETQRNKGNFPGRFSGRQFSNSRSEMNVSTLELGDSALYLCASSFFSGQGAEEQYFGPGTRLTVT.

This clone came up once. The chain carries TRBV6-6 and TRBJ2-3, with 8 bases that match TRBD1. The V segment lost 4 bases and the J segment 0 bases; nucleotides outside the gene matches: 3. The CDR3 is 15 residues long. Germline V gene lookup returns CDR1 MNHNY and CDR2 SVGAGI (reference sequence). The CDR3 bases are TGTGCCAGCAGTTCCCGACAGGGGAGCACAGATACGCAGTATTTT. Protein: CASSSRQGSTDTQYF.

J is TRBJ1-1 and V is TRBV30; TRBD1 matches at 7 bases. J gave up 1 base and V 5 bases, and 4 bases lay outside the gene matches. There are 13 residues in the CDR3. The germline V gene encodes CDR1 GTSNPN and CDR2 SVGIG (reference sequence). The CDR3 loop is CAWGRQGNTEAFF. The CDR3 region has the DNA TGTGCCTGGGGTAGACAGGGGAACACTGAAGCTTTCTTT.

J is TRBJ1-5 and V is TRBV19, with D maybe TRBD1 (5 bases). The CDR3 is made up of 18 amino acids. CDR1 and CDR2 (germline): LNHDA, SQIVND (reference sequence). The ends were cut back, 2 bases at V and 0 bases at J, with 17 bases in the middle. The CDR3, as DNA: TGTGCCAGTAGTATAAGGGGCCGTTCCGCTTATAGCAATCAGCCCCAGCATTTT. Residues: CASSIRGRSAYSNQPQHF.

This rearrangement joins TRBV7-9 to TRBJ2-5; D unclear. The CDR3 is 11 amino acids. The V end lost 5 bases, the J end lost 5 bases, and 6 bases lay between the germline ends. Germline loops: CDR1 SEHNR, CDR2 FQNEAQ (reference sequence). DNA of the CDR3: TGTGCCAGCAGCACCTACGAGACCCAGTACTTC. It yields the protein CASSTYETQYF.

The chain links TRBV7-2 to TRBJ2-1, with 10 bases lining up with TRBD2. The CDR3 covers 15 residues. Germline V gives CDR1 SGHTA, CDR2 FQGNSA. The V and J ends lost 3 bases and 5 bases, in that order; junction bases with no gene match: 4. Here the CDR3 reads CASSFHSGGHNEQFF. Here the CDR3 DNA reads TGTGCCAGCAGCTTTCATAGCGGGGGGCACAATGAGCAGTTCTTC.

The chain recombines TRBV3-1 (or the pseudogene TRBV3-2) with TRBJ1-2; D call uncertain. This CDR3 spans 16 amino acids. Germline assignment: CDR1 LGHDT and CDR2 YNNKEL (reference sequence). The V end was cut by 0 bases, the J end by 4 bases, with 15 bases between. CDR3 in amino acids: CASSQDGSQRVYGYTF. The CDR3, as DNA: TGTGCCAGCAGCCAAGATGGCAGTCAGCGGGTCTATGGCTACACCTTC.

V usage is TRBV9 and J usage is TRBJ1-6; D is ambiguous. The CDR3 consists of 14 residues. The germline CDR1 and CDR2 sequences are SGDLS and YYNGEE. Trimming removed 0 bases from V and 8 bases from J, with 9 bases in between. CDR3 sequence reads: CASSVGAVDSPLHF. In DNA, the CDR3 is TGTGCCAGCAGCGTAGGGGCTGTGGATTCACCCCTCCACTTT.

The V and J genes are TRBV5-4 and TRBJ2-7; 11 bases are a match to TRBD1. CDR1 is SGHNT, CDR2 YYREEE, per germline (reference sequence). The CDR3 extends over 15 amino acids. V gave up 3 bases and J gave up 7 bases; unmatched junction bases: 9. Written as DNA, the CDR3 is TGTGCCAGCAGCTCGGCCGGGACAGGGGGATGGGAGCAGTACTTC. It yields the protein CASSSAGTGGWEQYF.

Regarding this clone: At one end, the junction sequence differs from germline, possibly due to a read error. The chain couples TRBV6-5 to TRBJ1-1, with D possibly matching TRBD1 (5 bases). Per the germline V gene, CDR1 is MNHEY and CDR2 is SVGAGI. This CDR3 region has 14 residues. The CDR3 reads CASTGRLGATEAFF. Written as DNA, the CDR3 is TGTGCTAGCACAGGTCGGCTAGGGGCCACTGAAGCTTTCTTT.

The sample holds a few counts of this clone. The chain has TRBV5-5 and TRBJ1-2; tentatively, D is TRBD1 (5 bases). The length of the CDR3 is 15 residues. Trimming cost V 4 bases and J 4 bases, with 17 bases left between them. Germline V gene data show CDR1 as SGHKS and CDR2 as YYEKEE (reference sequence). For the CDR3, the DNA is TGTGCCAGCAGCCCCGGAGGGGCCGGCGCCTATGGCTACACCTTC. Protein product: CASSPGGAGAYGYTF.